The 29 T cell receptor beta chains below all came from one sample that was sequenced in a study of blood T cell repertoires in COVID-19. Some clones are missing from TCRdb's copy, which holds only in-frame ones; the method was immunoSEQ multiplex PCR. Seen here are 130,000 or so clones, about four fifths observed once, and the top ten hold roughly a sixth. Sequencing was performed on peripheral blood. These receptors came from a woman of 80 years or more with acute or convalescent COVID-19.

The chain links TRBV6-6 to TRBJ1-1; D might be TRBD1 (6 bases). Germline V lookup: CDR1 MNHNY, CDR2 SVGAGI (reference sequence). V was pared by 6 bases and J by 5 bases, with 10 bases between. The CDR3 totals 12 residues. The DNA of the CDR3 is TGTGCCAGCAGAAGAACAGGGACTGAAGCTTTCTTT. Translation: CASRRTGTEAFF.

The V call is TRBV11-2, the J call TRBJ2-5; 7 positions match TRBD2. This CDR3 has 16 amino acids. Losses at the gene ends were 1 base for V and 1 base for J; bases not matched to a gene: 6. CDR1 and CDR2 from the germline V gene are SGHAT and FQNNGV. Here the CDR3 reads CASSLVGGGGQETQYF. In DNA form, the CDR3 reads TGTGCCAGCAGCTTAGTTGGAGGCGGGGGCCAAGAGACCCAGTACTTC.

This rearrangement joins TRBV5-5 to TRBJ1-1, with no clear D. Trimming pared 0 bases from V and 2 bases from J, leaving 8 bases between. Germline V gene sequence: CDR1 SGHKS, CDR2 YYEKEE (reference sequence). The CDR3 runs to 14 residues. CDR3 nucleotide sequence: TGTGCCAGCAGCTTGGGAAGCTTTAACACTGAAGCTTTCTTT. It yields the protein CASSLGSFNTEAFF.

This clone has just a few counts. The CDR3 nucleotides are TGCAGCACCCGGACTAGCGGATCCTACGAGCAGTACTTC. It specifies CSTRTSGSYEQYF. The chain uses TRBV29-1 and TRBJ2-7, with 10 positions matching TRBD2. V lost 8 bases, J lost 1 base, and 5 bases stayed unmatched. This CDR3 has 13 residues. Germline values: CDR1 SQVTM, CDR2 ANQGSEA.

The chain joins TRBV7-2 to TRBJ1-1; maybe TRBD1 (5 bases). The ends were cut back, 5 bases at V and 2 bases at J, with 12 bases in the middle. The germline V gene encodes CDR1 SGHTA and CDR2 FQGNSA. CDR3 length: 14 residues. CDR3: CASSAGTVNTEAFF. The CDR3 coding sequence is TGTGCCAGCAGCGCAGGGACTGTAAACACTGAAGCTTTCTTT.

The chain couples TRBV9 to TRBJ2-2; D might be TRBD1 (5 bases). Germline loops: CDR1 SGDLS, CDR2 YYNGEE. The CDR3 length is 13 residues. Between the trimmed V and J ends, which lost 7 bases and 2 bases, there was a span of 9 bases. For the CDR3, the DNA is TGTGCCAGCCGAAGGGGAAACACCGGGGAGCTGTTTTTT. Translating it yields CASRRGNTGELFF.

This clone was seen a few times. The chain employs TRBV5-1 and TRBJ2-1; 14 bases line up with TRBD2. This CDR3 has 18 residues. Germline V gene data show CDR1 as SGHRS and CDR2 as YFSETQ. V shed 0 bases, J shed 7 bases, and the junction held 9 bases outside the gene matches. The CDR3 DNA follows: TGCGCCAGCAGCTTGGCACCGACTAGCGGGAGGGAGATGAATGAGCAGTTCTTC. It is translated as CASSLAPTSGREMNEQFF.

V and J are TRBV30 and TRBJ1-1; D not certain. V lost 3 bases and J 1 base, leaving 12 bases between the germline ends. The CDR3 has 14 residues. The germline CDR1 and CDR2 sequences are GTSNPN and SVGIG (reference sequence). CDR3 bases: TGTGCCTGGAGATCTTGGGCAGGGAACACTGAAGCTTTCTTT. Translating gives CAWRSWAGNTEAFF.

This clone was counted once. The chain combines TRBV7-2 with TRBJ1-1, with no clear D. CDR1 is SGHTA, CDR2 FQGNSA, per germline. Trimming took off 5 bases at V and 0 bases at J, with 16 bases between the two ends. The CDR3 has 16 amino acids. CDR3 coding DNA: TGTGCCAGCAGCCTAACGTTCGGGAGGGTGAACACTGAAGCTTTCTTT. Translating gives CASSLTFGRVNTEAFF.

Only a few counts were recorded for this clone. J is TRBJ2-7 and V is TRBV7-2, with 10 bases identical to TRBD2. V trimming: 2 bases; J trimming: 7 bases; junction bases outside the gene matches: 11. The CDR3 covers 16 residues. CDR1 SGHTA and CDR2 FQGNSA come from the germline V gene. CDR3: CASSLRLSGGKREQYF. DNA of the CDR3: TGTGCCAGCAGCTTAAGGCTTAGCGGGGGGAAACGGGAGCAGTACTTC.

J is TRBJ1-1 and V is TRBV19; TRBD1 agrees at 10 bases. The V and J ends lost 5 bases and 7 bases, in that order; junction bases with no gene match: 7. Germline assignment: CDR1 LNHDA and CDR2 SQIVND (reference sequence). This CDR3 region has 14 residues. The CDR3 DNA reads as TGTGCCAGTAGTCCCCCGGACAGGGGGAGTGAAGCTTTCTTT. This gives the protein CASSPPDRGSEAFF.

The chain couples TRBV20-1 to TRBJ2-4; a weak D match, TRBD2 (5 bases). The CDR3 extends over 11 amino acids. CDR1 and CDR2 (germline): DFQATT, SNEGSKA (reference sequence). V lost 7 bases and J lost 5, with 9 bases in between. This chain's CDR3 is CSGGLENIQYF. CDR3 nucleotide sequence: TGCAGTGGAGGACTGGAAAACATTCAGTACTTC.

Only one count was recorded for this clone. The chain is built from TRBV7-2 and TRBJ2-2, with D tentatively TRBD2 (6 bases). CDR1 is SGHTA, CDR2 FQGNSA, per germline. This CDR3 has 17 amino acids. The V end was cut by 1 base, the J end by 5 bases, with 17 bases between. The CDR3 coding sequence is TGTGCCAGCAGCTTAGATCGGGGGAGGATAGAAACCGGGGAGCTGTTTTTT. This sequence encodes CASSLDRGRIETGELFF.

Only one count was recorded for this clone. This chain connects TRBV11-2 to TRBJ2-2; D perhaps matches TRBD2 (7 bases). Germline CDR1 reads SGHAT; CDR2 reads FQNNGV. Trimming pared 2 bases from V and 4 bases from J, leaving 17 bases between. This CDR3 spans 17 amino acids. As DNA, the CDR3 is TGTGCCAGCAGCTTAAGGGGGAGGGGGGCGGGCACCGGGGAGCTGTTTTTT. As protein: CASSLRGRGAGTGELFF.

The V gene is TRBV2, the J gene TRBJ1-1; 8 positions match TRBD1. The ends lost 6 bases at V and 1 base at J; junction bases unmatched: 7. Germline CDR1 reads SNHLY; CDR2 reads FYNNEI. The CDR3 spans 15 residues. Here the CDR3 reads CASRGDRRTNTEAFF. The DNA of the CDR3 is TGTGCCAGCAGGGGGGACAGGAGGACGAACACTGAAGCTTTCTTT.

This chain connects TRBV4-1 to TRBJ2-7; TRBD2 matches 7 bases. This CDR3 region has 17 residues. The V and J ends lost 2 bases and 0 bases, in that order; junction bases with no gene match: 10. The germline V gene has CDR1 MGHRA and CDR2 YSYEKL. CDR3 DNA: TGCGCCAGCAGCCAACGGATAGGGCGGGGGAGCTCCTACGAGCAGTACTTC. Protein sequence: CASSQRIGRGSSYEQYF.

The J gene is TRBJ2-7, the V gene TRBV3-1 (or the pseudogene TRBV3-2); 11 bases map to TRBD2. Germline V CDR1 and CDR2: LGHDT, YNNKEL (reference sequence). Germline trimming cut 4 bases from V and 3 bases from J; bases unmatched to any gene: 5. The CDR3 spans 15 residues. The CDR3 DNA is TGTGCCAGCAGCCGTGGACTAGCGGGCAACTACGAGCAGTACTTC. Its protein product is CASSRGLAGNYEQYF.

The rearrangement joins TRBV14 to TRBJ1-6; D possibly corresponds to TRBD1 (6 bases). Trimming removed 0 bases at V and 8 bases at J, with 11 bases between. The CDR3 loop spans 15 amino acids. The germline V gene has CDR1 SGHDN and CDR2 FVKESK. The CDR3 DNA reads TGTGCCAGCAGCCAAGACTCAGGGGTCGATTCACCCCTCCACTTT. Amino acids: CASSQDSGVDSPLHF.

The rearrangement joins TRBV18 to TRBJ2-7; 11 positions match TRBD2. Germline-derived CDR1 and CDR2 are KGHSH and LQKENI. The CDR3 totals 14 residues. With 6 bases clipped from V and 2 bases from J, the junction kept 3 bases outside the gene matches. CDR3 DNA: TGTGCCAGCTCCACTAGCGGGGGTGCCTACGAGCAGTACTTC. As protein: CASSTSGGAYEQYF.

Here the CDR3 reads CASNRAGEQYF. For the CDR3, the DNA is TGTGCCAGCAACCGCGCGGGGGAGCAGTACTTC. The chain employs TRBV2 and TRBJ2-7; TRBD2 is a possible D gene (6 bases). The CDR3 covers 11 residues. Trimming removed 7 bases from V and 7 bases from J, with 11 bases in between. Germline V lookup: CDR1 SNHLY, CDR2 FYNNEI.

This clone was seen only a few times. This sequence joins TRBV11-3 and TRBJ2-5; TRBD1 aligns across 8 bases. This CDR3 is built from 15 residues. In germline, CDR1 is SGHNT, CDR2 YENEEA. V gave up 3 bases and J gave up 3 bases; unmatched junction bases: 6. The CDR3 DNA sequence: TGTGCCAGCAGCTTCCGGACAGGGTTCGAAGAGACCCAGTACTTC. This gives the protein CASSFRTGFEETQYF. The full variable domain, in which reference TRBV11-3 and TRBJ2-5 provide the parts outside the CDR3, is EAGVVQSPRYKIIEKKQPVAFWCNPISGHNTLYWYLQNLGQGPELLIRYENEEAVDDSQLPKDRFSAERLKGVDSTLKIQPAELGDSAVYLCASSFRTGFEETQYFGPGTRLLVL.

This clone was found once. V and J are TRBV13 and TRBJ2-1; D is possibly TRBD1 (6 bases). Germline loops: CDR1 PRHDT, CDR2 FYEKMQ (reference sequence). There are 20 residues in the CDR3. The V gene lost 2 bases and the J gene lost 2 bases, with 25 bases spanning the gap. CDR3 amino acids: CASSLRWERQDSGTYNEQFF. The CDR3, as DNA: TGTGCCAGCAGCTTAAGGTGGGAAAGACAGGACTCTGGAACCTACAATGAGCAGTTCTTC.

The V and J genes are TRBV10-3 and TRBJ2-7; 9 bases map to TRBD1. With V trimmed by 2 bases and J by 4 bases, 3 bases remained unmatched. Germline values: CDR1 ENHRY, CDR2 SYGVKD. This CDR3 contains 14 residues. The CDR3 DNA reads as TGTGCCATCAGTGAGACAGGGGGCAAATACGAGCAGTACTTC. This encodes CAISETGGKYEQYF.

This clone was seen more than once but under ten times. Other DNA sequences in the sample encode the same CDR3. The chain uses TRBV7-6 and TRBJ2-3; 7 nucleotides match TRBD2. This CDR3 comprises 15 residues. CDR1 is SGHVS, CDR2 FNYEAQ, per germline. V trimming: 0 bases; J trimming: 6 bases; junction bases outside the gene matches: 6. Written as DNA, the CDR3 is TGTGCCAGCAGCTTAGCGGGCGGGAGTCCGGATACGCAGTATTTT. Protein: CASSLAGGSPDTQYF.

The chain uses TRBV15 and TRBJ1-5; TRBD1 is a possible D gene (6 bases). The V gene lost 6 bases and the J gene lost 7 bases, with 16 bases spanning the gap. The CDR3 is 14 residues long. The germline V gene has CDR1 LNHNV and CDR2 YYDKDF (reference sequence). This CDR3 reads CATRGAGGAQPQHF. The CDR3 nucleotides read TGTGCCACCAGGGGGGCGGGGGGAGCACAGCCCCAGCATTTT.

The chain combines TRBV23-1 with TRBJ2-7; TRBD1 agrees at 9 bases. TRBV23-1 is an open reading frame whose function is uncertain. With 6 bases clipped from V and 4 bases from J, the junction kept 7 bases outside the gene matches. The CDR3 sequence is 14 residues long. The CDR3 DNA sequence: TGCGCCAGCAGGCAGGGACAGGGAAAATACGAGCAGTACTTC. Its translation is CASRQGQGKYEQYF.

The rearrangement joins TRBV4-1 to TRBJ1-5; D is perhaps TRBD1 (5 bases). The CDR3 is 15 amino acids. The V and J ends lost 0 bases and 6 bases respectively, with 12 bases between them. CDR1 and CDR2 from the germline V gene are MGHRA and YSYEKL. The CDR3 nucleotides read TGCGCCAGCAGCCAAGAGGAGGGGCGAGGTCAGCCCCAGCATTTT. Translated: CASSQEEGRGQPQHF.

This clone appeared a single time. The CDR3 DNA reads TGTGCCAGCAGCCTAGATCAACAGGGATCGAACACTGAAGCTTTCTTT. This sequence encodes CASSLDQQGSNTEAFF. The chain uses TRBV3-1 (or the pseudogene TRBV3-2) and TRBJ1-1, with D tentatively TRBD1 (6 bases). The germline CDR1 and CDR2 sequences are LGHDT and YNNKEL (reference sequence). The V gene lost 4 bases and the J gene lost 1 base, with 16 bases spanning the gap. The CDR3 consists of 16 residues.

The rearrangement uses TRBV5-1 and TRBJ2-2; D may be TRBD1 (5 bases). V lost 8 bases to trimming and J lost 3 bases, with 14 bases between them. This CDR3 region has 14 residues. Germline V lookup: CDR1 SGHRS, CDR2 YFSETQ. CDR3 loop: CASSTRADTGELFF. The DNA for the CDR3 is TGCGCCAGTTCTACCAGGGCGGACACCGGGGAGCTGTTTTTT.